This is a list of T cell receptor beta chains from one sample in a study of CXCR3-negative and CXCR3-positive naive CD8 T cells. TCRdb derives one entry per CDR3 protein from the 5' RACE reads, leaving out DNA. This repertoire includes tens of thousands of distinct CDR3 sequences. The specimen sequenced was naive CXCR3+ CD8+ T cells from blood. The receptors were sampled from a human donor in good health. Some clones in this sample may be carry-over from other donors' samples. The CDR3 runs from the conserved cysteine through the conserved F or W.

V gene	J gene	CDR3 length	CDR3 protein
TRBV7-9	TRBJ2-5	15	CASSGNRGGRETQYF
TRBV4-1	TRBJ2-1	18	CASSHPSGLAGGNNEQFF
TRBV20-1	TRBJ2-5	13	CSARAGGPPTQYF
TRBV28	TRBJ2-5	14	CASSFRDGQETQYF
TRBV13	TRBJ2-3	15	CASGRGGHGSDTQYF
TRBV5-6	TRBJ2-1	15	CASSLELAGEVEQFF
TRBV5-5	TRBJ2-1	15	CASSLQGGSYNEQFF
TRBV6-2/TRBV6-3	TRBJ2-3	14	CASSPGRGADTQYF
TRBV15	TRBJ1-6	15	CATSSGPRFNSPLHF
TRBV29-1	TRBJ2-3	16	CSVALSGALPGDTQYF
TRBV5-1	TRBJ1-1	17	CASSLVVGQVLNTEAFF
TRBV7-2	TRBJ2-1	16	CASSSATDISYNEQFF
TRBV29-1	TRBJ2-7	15	CSVVLWEGISYEQYF
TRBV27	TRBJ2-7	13	CASRFQDSYEQYF
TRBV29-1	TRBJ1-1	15	CSVENPRGSDTEAFF
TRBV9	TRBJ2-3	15	CASSLNGRSTDTQYF
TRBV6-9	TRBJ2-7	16	CASRPLPGRKYHGQYF
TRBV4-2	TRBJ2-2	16	CASSQGAGVNTGELFF
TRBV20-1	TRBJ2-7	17	CSACSTNTGRTSYEQYF
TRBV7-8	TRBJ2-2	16	CASTTAADGNTGELFF
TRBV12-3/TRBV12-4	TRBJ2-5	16	CASSSLQGVQGETQYF
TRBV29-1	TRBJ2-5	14	CSVETPDREETQYF
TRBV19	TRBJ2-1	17	CASSIIAGESSENEQFF
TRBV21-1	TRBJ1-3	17	CASSTSDRDTTGNTIYF
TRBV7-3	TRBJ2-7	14	CASSLLSGPYEQYF
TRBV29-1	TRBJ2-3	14	CSVDAGGIADTQYF
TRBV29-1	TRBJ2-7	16	CSVGGTGLAPAGEQYF
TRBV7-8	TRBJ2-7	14	CASSLGAGSYEQYF
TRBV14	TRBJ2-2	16	CASSQDQDRYTGELFF
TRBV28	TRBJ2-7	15	CASSFTGGTFGEQYF
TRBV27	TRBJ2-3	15	CASQTSGRRTDTQYF
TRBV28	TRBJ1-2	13	CASSFRGAYGYTF
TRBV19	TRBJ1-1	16	CASFPTTGRTNTEAFF
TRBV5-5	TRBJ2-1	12	CASSNLRDEQFF
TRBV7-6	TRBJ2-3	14	CASSLTSSEDTQYF
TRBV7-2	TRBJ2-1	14	CASSLAGPYNEQFF
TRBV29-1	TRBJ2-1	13	CSVEEGAGNEQFF
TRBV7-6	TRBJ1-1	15	CASSLVWGGGTEAFF
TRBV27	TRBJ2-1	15	CASSLAGTYYNEQFF
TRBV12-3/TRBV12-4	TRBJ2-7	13	CASSPSSGVEQYF
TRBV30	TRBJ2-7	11	CAWSGADEQYF
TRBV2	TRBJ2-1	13	CASSVGPNNEQFF
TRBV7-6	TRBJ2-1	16	CASSLSGDREYNEQFF
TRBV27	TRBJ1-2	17	CASSSPGGETPNYGYTF
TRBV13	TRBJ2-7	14	CASSSEGGSREQYF
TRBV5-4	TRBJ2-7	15	CASSPGTGAGYEQYF
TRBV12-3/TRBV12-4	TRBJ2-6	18	CASTDSPGAHSGANVLTF
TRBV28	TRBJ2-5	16	CASSPSGQGNKETQYF